This entry lists 25 T cell receptor beta chains sequenced from one sample in a study of cytotoxic CD8 clonotypes in ibrutinib-treated CLL. Some clones are missing from TCRdb's copy, which holds only in-frame ones; the method was immunoSEQ multiplex PCR. This sample yields over 70,000 clones, of which roughly 77% are seen a single time; around 5% belongs to the top ten. Sequenced here: PBMCs, sampled after 12 months of ibrutinib treatment. The origin of the receptors is a human donor with chronic lymphocytic leukemia.

This chain connects TRBV5-1 to TRBJ1-5; D is unclear. The germline V and J ends were trimmed by 4 bases and 5 bases, with 10 bases remaining between them. In germline, CDR1 is SGHRS, CDR2 YFSETQ. This CDR3 comprises 13 residues. The CDR3 protein is CASSPGVDQPQHF. CDR3 nucleotide sequence: TGCGCCAGCAGCCCCGGGGTCGATCAGCCCCAGCATTTT.

The rearrangement uses TRBV4-3 and TRBJ1-1; 7 bases line up with TRBD1. With V trimmed by 0 bases and J by 4 bases, 5 bases remained unmatched. This CDR3 has 15 residues. Per the germline V gene, CDR1 is LGHNA and CDR2 is YSLEER. The CDR3: CASSQEGQGGTEAFF. Here the CDR3 DNA reads TGCGCCAGCAGCCAAGAGGGTCAGGGGGGCACTGAAGCTTTCTTT.

The J gene is TRBJ2-3, the V gene TRBV28, with D possibly TRBD2 on 6 matching bases. Trimming shortened V by 8 bases and J by 4 bases, and 16 bases separated the two germline ends. This CDR3 has 14 amino acids. Per germline, CDR1 MDHEN and CDR2 SYDVKM. This CDR3 reads CASRLSGRPDTQYF. The DNA for the CDR3 is TGTGCCAGCCGGCTCAGCGGGCGGCCAGATACGCAGTATTTT.

The chain couples TRBV7-2 to TRBJ2-1; D is perhaps TRBD1 (6 bases). V was cut by 1 base and J by 12 bases, with 7 bases left in between. Germline CDR1 SGHTA, CDR2 FQGNSA. This CDR3 is 11 amino acids long. In nucleotides, the CDR3 is TGTGCCAGCAGCTTAGGAGGGGGGCAGTTCTTC. As protein: CASSLGGGQFF.

The J gene is TRBJ2-3, the V gene TRBV7-2; no reliable D call. Germline V gene lookup returns CDR1 SGHTA and CDR2 FQGNSA. The CDR3 totals 15 residues. V shed 1 base and J shed 3 bases, with 11 bases lying between them. This chain's CDR3 is CASSLVPEKTDTQYF. The CDR3 DNA is TGTGCCAGCAGCTTAGTGCCGGAAAAGACAGATACGCAGTATTTT.

This chain links TRBV6-5 with TRBJ2-1, with D uncertain. The CDR3 totals 11 residues. Looked up from germline, CDR1 is MNHEY and CDR2 is SVGAGI. V was shortened by 6 bases and J by 9 bases, with 9 bases between the two germline ends. CDR3 sequence reads: CASRNWPEQFF. As DNA, the CDR3 is TGTGCCAGCAGAAACTGGCCTGAGCAGTTCTTC.

This sequence joins TRBV28 and TRBJ2-5; the match to TRBD2 covers 10 bases. V was clipped by 2 bases and J by 1 base; unmatched bases: 4. The V gene's germline CDR1 is MDHEN and CDR2 SYDVKM. The CDR3 covers 16 residues. The CDR3 DNA follows: TGTGCCAGCAGTTTAGGGCTAGCGGGGGCCCAAGAGACCCAGTACTTC. It is translated as CASSLGLAGAQETQYF.

The chain joins TRBV28 to TRBJ2-1, with 7 bases lining up with TRBD2. Trimming removed 3 bases from V and 6 bases from J; junction bases left unmatched: 11. The CDR3 spans 16 residues. CDR1 and CDR2 from the germline V gene are MDHEN and SYDVKM. CDR3 protein: CASSFLGGEWGNEQFF. In nucleotides, the CDR3 is TGTGCCAGCAGTTTCCTGGGGGGGGAGTGGGGCAATGAGCAGTTCTTC.

The J gene is TRBJ2-5, the V gene TRBV18; D is unresolved. The CDR3 consists of 14 residues. Germline CDR1 reads KGHSH; CDR2 reads LQKENI. Trimming took off 0 bases at V and 5 bases at J, with 10 bases between the two ends. The CDR3 DNA reads as TGTGCCAGCTCACCACCCCTACCCCCGGAGACCCAGTACTTC. Translated, it gives CASSPPLPPETQYF. The full variable domain, in which reference TRBV18 and TRBJ2-5 provide the parts outside the CDR3, is NAGVMQNPRHLVRRRGQEARLRCSPMKGHSHVYWYRQLPEEGLKFMVYLQKENIIDESGMPKERFSAEFPKEGPSILRIQQVVRGDSAAYFCASSPPLPPETQYFGPGTRLLVL.

This chain connects TRBV6-5 to TRBJ2-5; D assignment may be TRBD1 or TRBD2 (7 bases each). V was shortened by 0 bases and J by 5 bases, with 13 bases between the two germline ends. The CDR3 totals 15 residues. In germline, CDR1 is MNHEY, CDR2 SVGAGI. CDR3 residues: CASSYSGQGGETQYF. CDR3 nucleotides: TGTGCCAGCAGTTACTCGGGGCAGGGGGGGGAGACCCAGTACTTC.

This chain joins TRBV28 and TRBJ2-7; possibly TRBD1 or TRBD2 for D (5 bases each). Trimming cost V 10 bases and J 3 bases, with 13 bases left between them. Germline loops: CDR1 MDHEN, CDR2 SYDVKM. The CDR3 consists of 12 residues. The CDR3 DNA reads TGTGCCACCGACAGTGGGAGCTACGAGCAGTACTTC. Protein sequence: CATDSGSYEQYF.

The chain combines TRBV6-6 with TRBJ2-3; 9 bases are a match to TRBD1. The V and J ends lost 6 bases and 1 base, in that order; junction bases with no gene match: 5. Germline V gene data show CDR1 as MNHNY and CDR2 as SVGAGI (reference sequence). This CDR3 has 15 residues. The DNA for the CDR3 is TGTGCCAGCAGAAAACAGGGGGCTGGCACAGATACGCAGTATTTT. Translating it yields CASRKQGAGTDTQYF.

This rearrangement joins TRBV7-2 to TRBJ2-3; TRBD2 matches 8 bases. The CDR3 has 14 amino acids. Germline CDR1 reads SGHTA; CDR2 reads FQGNSA. J was trimmed by 0 bases and V by 7 bases; bases with no gene match: 3. This CDR3 is CASTRGGSTDTQYF. CDR3 coding DNA: TGTGCCAGCACCCGGGGGGGTAGCACAGATACGCAGTATTTT. The variable domain in full, completed from reference TRBV7-2 and TRBJ2-3, reads GAGVSQSPSNKVTEKGKDVELRCDPISGHTALYWYRQSLGQGLEFLIYFQGNSAPDKSGLPSDRFSAERTGGSVSTLTIQRTQQEDSAVYLCASTRGGSTDTQYFGPGTRLTVL.

In this sample, this clone turned up a few times. The chain uses TRBV28 and TRBJ1-2, with unresolved D. V was pared by 6 bases and J by 5 bases, with 13 bases between. CDR1 and CDR2 from the germline V gene are MDHEN and SYDVKM. The CDR3 is made up of 13 amino acids. The CDR3 DNA reads as TGTGCCAGCAGGGTTTGGGGATCTTATGGCTACACCTTC. It is translated as CASRVWGSYGYTF.

The chain is built from TRBV5-1 and TRBJ2-5; 9 nucleotides line up with TRBD1. The CDR3 is 16 residues long. CDR1 SGHRS and CDR2 YFSETQ come from the germline V gene. The ends lost 0 bases at V and 5 bases at J; junction bases unmatched: 8. The CDR3 is CASSLGQGVRLETQYF. CDR3 coding DNA: TGCGCCAGCAGCTTGGGACAGGGGGTTCGTTTGGAGACCCAGTACTTC.

The V call is TRBV5-1, the J call TRBJ2-5; 8 bases map to TRBD2. The trim removed 2 bases at V and 2 bases at J, leaving 11 bases unmatched. The CDR3 contains 17 residues. The germline gives CDR1 SGHRS, CDR2 YFSETQ. CDR3 in amino acids: CASSFGSGGRGQETQYF. The CDR3 nucleotides are TGCGCCAGCAGCTTCGGATCGGGAGGGCGGGGGCAAGAGACCCAGTACTTC. The complete variable domain, with remaining parts taken from reference TRBV5-1 and TRBJ2-5, reads KAGVTQTPRYLIKTRGQQVTLSCSPISGHRSVSWYQQTPGQGLQFLFEYFSETQRNKGNFPGRFSGRQFSNSRSEMNVSTLELGDSALYLCASSFGSGGRGQETQYFGPGTRLLVL.

The chain uses TRBV6-6 and TRBJ1-5, with 8 bases lining up with TRBD1. This CDR3 has 15 amino acids. V trimming: 5 bases; J trimming: 4 bases; junction bases outside the gene matches: 7. CDR1 and CDR2 from the germline V gene are MNHNY and SVGAGI (reference sequence). CDR3 nucleotide sequence: TGTGCCAGCAGTACTCAGGGGGCAAGTAATCAGCCCCAGCATTTT. It yields the protein CASSTQGASNQPQHF.

This chain joins TRBV4-3 and TRBJ2-1; tentatively, D is TRBD2 (6 bases). The CDR3 sequence is 17 residues long. Germline CDR1 is LGHNA and CDR2 is YSLEER. Trimming pared 1 base from V and 1 base from J, leaving 14 bases between. The CDR3: CASSQVAGLVSYNEQFF. CDR3 nucleotides: TGCGCCAGCAGCCAAGTGGCGGGGCTAGTTTCCTACAATGAGCAGTTCTTC.

This clone appeared once. The chain is built from TRBV7-9 and TRBJ1-1; a possible D gene is TRBD1 (5 bases). The germline V gene encodes CDR1 SEHNR and CDR2 FQNEAQ (reference sequence). The CDR3 spans 15 residues. Trimming cost V 2 bases and J 4 bases, with 14 bases left between them. The CDR3 protein is CASSLFSRAATEAFF. CDR3 nucleotides: TGTGCCAGCAGCTTATTTTCCAGGGCGGCCACTGAAGCTTTCTTT. The whole variable domain, remainder taken from reference TRBV7-9 and TRBJ1-1, is DTGVSQNPRHKITKRGQNVTFRCDPISEHNRLYWYRQTLGQGPEFLTYFQNEAQLEKSRLLSDRFSAERPKGSFSTLEIQRTEQGDSAMYLCASSLFSRAATEAFFGQGTRLTVV.

This clone was counted a few times. The chain links TRBV30 to TRBJ1-6; perhaps TRBD1 as D (6 bases). V gave up 3 bases and J gave up 3 bases, with 15 bases separating them. Germline CDR1 and CDR2: GTSNPN and SVGIG (reference sequence). This CDR3 is built from 16 residues. The CDR3 bases are TGTGCCTGGAGCGGGGGCAGGGGCCTCTATAATTCACCCCTCCACTTT. Protein sequence: CAWSGGRGLYNSPLHF. Filled out from reference TRBV30 and TRBJ1-6, the complete variable domain reads SQTIHQWPATLVQPVGSPLSLECTVEGTSNPNLYWYRQAAGRGLQLLFYSVGIGQISSEVPQNLSASRPQDRQFILSSKKLLLSDSGFYLCAWSGGRGLYNSPLHFGNGTRLTVT.

The genes are TRBV6-5 and TRBJ2-5; no definite D call. Gene TRBJ2-7 matches the end of the DNA better, so the J call may be wrong. This CDR3 spans 14 amino acids. Germline V gives CDR1 MNHEY, CDR2 SVGAGI. Here the CDR3 DNA reads TGTGCCAGCAGTTACTCTCTGGCCAACTACGAGCAGTACTTC. Translated, it gives CASSYSLANYEQYF.

J is TRBJ1-5 and V is TRBV27, with a weak D call TRBD1 (5 bases). Between the trimmed V and J ends, which lost 4 bases and 0 bases, there was a span of 10 bases. The CDR3 length is 15 residues. Germline V gene data show CDR1 as MNHEY and CDR2 as SMNVEV (reference sequence). Written as DNA, the CDR3 is TGTGCCAGCAGTTGGACACCGTATAGCAATCAGCCCCAGCATTTT. Translation: CASSWTPYSNQPQHF.

The chain couples TRBV20-1 to TRBJ1-5; D is unclear. The CDR3 sequence is 11 residues long. V lost 2 bases and J lost 7, with 6 bases in between. Germline CDR1 and CDR2: DFQATT and SNEGSKA (reference sequence). The chain's CDR3 is CSARRGQPQHF. DNA for the CDR3: TGCAGTGCTAGACGGGGACAGCCCCAGCATTTT.

This clone appeared a single time. Different DNA sequences within this sample yield the same CDR3. The chain joins TRBV9 to TRBJ1-6, with a weak D call TRBD1 (6 bases). The CDR3 has 14 residues. Germline V gives CDR1 SGDLS, CDR2 YYNGEE. Between the trimmed V and J ends, which lost 1 base and 8 bases, there was a span of 10 bases. CDR3 amino acids: CASSVTDSYSPLHF. CDR3 bases: TGTGCCAGCAGCGTAACGGACAGCTATTCACCCCTCCACTTT.

The genes are TRBV9 and TRBJ1-3; 7 bases agree with TRBD1. With 7 bases clipped from V and 0 bases from J, the junction kept 10 bases outside the gene matches. This CDR3 has 16 residues. Germline V gene sequence: CDR1 SGDLS, CDR2 YYNGEE. The CDR3 nucleotides are TGTGCCAGCCGGAGGGGGCCGCATAACTCTGGAAACACCATATATTTT. It encodes CASRRGPHNSGNTIYF.